One T cell receptor beta chain is described in this entry. With 4 bases clipped from V and 7 bases from J, the junction kept 8 bases outside the gene matches. This CDR3 contains 15 residues. From germline, CDR1 is SGDLS and CDR2 YYNGEE. Authors' methods: Amplification with reference gene primers provided the estimates of nucleated cell counts. Sequencing used immunoSEQ multiplex PCR; TCRdb keeps in-frame clones, though not all of them. From that table come the V and J calls and clone size; the DNA was used to work out D and trimming. The table shows about 230,000 clones, with roughly 90% occurring only once. The data belong to a study of blood T cell repertoires in COVID-19. Those who participated ranged in age from roughly 18 to 89 years and resided in about two dozen US areas.

The chain uses TRBV9 and TRBJ2-1; TRBD2 aligns across 10 bases. Sample: PBMCs or T cells enriched from blood (not recorded which). This sequence was found in a woman in her fifties or sixties in a cohort exposed to, infected with or recovered from COVID-19 (not recorded which). Here the CDR3 DNA reads TGTGCCAGCAGCAGGAGCGGGGGGGCCGCGAATGAGCAGTTCTTC. Amino acid sequence: CASSRSGGAANEQFF.